What follows are 15 T cell receptor beta chains derived from one specimen sequenced in a study of cytomegalovirus exposure and HLA in healthy donors. Sequencing was performed with immunoSEQ multiplex PCR; in TCRdb, only in-frame clones are kept and a portion is missing. The sample lists more than 95,000 clones; roughly 90% were seen once. The specimen sequenced was PBMCs. Every receptor here comes from a young woman in good health and CMV-seronegative.

The chain carries TRBV19 and TRBJ2-3; 9 bases map to TRBD2. This CDR3 has 17 residues. In germline, CDR1 is LNHDA, CDR2 SQIVND (reference sequence). J gave up 0 bases and V 3 bases, and 7 bases lay outside the gene matches. CDR3 bases: TGTGCCAGTAGTATGGGGAGCGGGAGGCGGAGCACAGATACGCAGTATTTT. It yields the protein CASSMGSGRRSTDTQYF.

The chain combines TRBV19 with TRBJ1-4; D is unclear. The V gene lost 3 bases and the J gene lost 7 bases, with 12 bases spanning the gap. The length of the CDR3 is 14 residues. Per the germline V gene, CDR1 is LNHDA and CDR2 is SQIVND (reference sequence). The CDR3 DNA reads as TGTGCCAGTAGTATTTGGGCTGCTTCTGAAAAACTGTTTTTT. It translates to CASSIWAASEKLFF.

The rearrangement uses TRBV11-2 and TRBJ2-3, with D hard to call. The length of the CDR3 is 17 residues. The V end lost 1 base, the J end lost 0 bases, and 14 bases lay between the germline ends. Germline lookup yields CDR1 SGHAT and CDR2 FQNNGV. As DNA, the CDR3 is TGTGCCAGCAGCTTAGTTTCCGGTCTCTCTAGCACAGATACGCAGTATTTT. Translating gives CASSLVSGLSSTDTQYF.

The chain has TRBV27 and TRBJ2-4; 9 nucleotides agree with TRBD2. The CDR3 runs 14 residues. The V and J ends lost 6 bases and 6 bases, in that order; junction bases with no gene match: 6. Germline loops: CDR1 MNHEY, CDR2 SMNVEV (reference sequence). The CDR3 reads CASRLSGGSNIQYF. The DNA for the CDR3 is TGTGCCAGCAGACTTAGCGGGGGATCAAACATTCAGTACTTC.

This clone occurred once. The chain uses TRBV7-6 and TRBJ2-1; 7 bases map to TRBD2. Germline CDR1 reads SGHVS; CDR2 reads FNYEAQ. This CDR3 is built from 15 residues. Losses at the gene ends were 3 bases for V and 7 bases for J; bases not matched to a gene: 9. In DNA, the CDR3 is TGTGCCAGCAGCTTCTCCGGGACTAACAGTAATGAGCAGTTCTTC. It translates to CASSFSGTNSNEQFF.

About this clone: Its ends do not fully match the called genes, so a read error is possible. The chain employs TRBV6-1 and TRBJ2-5; the match to TRBD2 covers 7 bases. The V gene's germline CDR1 is MNHNS and CDR2 SASEGT. The CDR3 has 13 amino acids. Here the CDR3 reads CASSELEGRALDF. The DNA of the CDR3 is TGTGCCAGCAGCGAATTGGAGGGGAGGGCCTTGGACTTC.

The V gene is TRBV11-2, the J gene TRBJ2-5; 9 nucleotides line up with TRBD2. Germline trimming cut 5 bases from V and 2 bases from J; bases unmatched to any gene: 6. The germline V gene encodes CDR1 SGHAT and CDR2 FQNNGV. CDR3 length: 15 residues. CDR3 in DNA: TGTGCCAGCAGCCCCGGGACTAGCATTCAAGAGACCCAGTACTTC. This gives the protein CASSPGTSIQETQYF.

This clone has just one count. The chain joins TRBV6-6 to TRBJ2-3; 11 nucleotides line up with TRBD2. Germline loops: CDR1 MNHNY, CDR2 SVGAGI (reference sequence). The CDR3 totals 15 residues. V dropped 5 bases and J dropped 1; count of bases not matched to a gene: 2. The CDR3 sequence is CASSPTSGGTDTQYF. Written as DNA, the CDR3 is TGTGCCAGCAGTCCGACTAGCGGGGGCACAGATACGCAGTATTTT.

This chain links TRBV19 with TRBJ2-7; 7 bases align to TRBD1. The germline V gene has CDR1 LNHDA and CDR2 SQIVND (reference sequence). The CDR3 length is 15 residues. J was trimmed by 2 bases and V by 3 bases; bases with no gene match: 7. CDR3 sequence (DNA): TGTGCCAGTAGTATGGGCACAGGGGCGACCTACGAGCAGTACTTC. It is translated as CASSMGTGATYEQYF.

This chain links TRBV13 with TRBJ2-5; D is unclear. V lost 6 bases and J lost 5, with 10 bases in between. Germline V gene data show CDR1 as PRHDT and CDR2 as FYEKMQ (reference sequence). The CDR3 is 12 residues long. The CDR3 DNA follows: TGTGCCAGCAGTCCAGGTACCGAGACCCAGTACTTC. Translating it yields CASSPGTETQYF.

The gene calls are TRBV4-1 and TRBJ2-7, with 10 bases matching TRBD2. This CDR3 spans 14 amino acids. Germline-derived CDR1 and CDR2 are MGHRA and YSYEKL. The junction had 2 bases not matched to a gene; V was cut back by 1 base and J by 5 bases. CDR3 in amino acids: CASSQASGSDEQYF. CDR3 DNA sequence: TGCGCCAGCAGCCAAGCTAGCGGGAGCGACGAGCAGTACTTC.

The chain recombines TRBV7-3 with TRBJ2-3; TRBD2 might be the D (6 bases). The germline V and J ends were trimmed by 7 bases and 2 bases, with 13 bases remaining between them. There are 14 residues in the CDR3. The germline V gene has CDR1 SGHTA and CDR2 FQGTGA. CDR3 nucleotide sequence: TGTGCCAGCATGCCGGGACTTATCACAGATACGCAGTATTTT. Translating it yields CASMPGLITDTQYF.

V gene TRBV5-1 combines with J gene TRBJ2-1, with 11 positions matching TRBD1. Trimming took 0 bases from V and 10 from J; bases not matched to a gene: 3. From germline, CDR1 is SGHRS and CDR2 YFSETQ. The CDR3 contains 14 residues. CDR3 amino acids: CASSLVGQGAEQFF. In DNA form, the CDR3 reads TGCGCCAGCAGCTTGGTAGGACAGGGGGCGGAGCAGTTCTTC.

This chain connects TRBV30 to TRBJ2-3; D remains ambiguous. V was pared by 4 bases and J by 1 base, with 15 bases between. The CDR3 contains 15 residues. The germline CDR1 and CDR2 sequences are GTSNPN and SVGIG (reference sequence). The CDR3 nucleotides read TGTGCCTGGAAGCGAACGGCCGTTGGCACAGATACGCAGTATTTT. This translates into CAWKRTAVGTDTQYF.

V gene TRBV11-2 combines with J gene TRBJ1-3; D remains unclear. V lost 5 bases to trimming and J lost 0 bases, with 8 bases between them. Per germline, CDR1 SGHAT and CDR2 FQNNGV. The CDR3 is made up of 14 amino acids. CDR3 in DNA: TGTGCCAGCAGCCACGAGTACTCTGGAAACACCATATATTTT. Translation: CASSHEYSGNTIYF.